This T cell receptor (beta chain) comes out of a study of early T cells in non-severe SARS-CoV-2 infection. This clonotype turned up a few times. The antigen remains undetermined. Findings and caveats of the study: The matching step, a VDJdb search, favored anti-spike CD8 responses and missed private and CD4 specificities.

V was pared by 4 bases and J by 2 bases, with 17 bases between. Germline V gene sequence: CDR1 SGHRS, CDR2 YFSETQ. The CDR3 totals 16 residues. Individual cDNA molecules received unique molecular identifiers during library preparation. TCRdb re-derived calls from the 5' RACE reads in MiXCR, one entry per CDR3 protein. There are approximately 79,000 distinct CDR3 sequences in the sample; about 12% occur only once, and about 6.1% lies in the top ten. The receptor's source is an adult who was a healthcare worker with PCR-confirmed SARS-CoV-2 infection or an uninfected control (not recorded which). The source material was whole blood. The chain employs TRBV5-1 and TRBJ2-3, with no clear D. This CDR3 is CASSPGSGPYTDTQYF. The CDR3 nucleotides are TGCGCCAGCAGCCCTGGGTCGGGCCCCTACACAGATACGCAGTATTTT.